Below are 9 T cell receptor beta chains sequenced from a single sample in a study of T cells after yellow fever vaccination. TCRdb ran MiXCR on the 5' RACE reads and lists one entry per CDR3 protein. Altogether 500,000 to 550,000 distinct CDR3 sequences are present, roughly a fifth being singletons, with the ten largest covering around 16%. The specimen was PBMCs, collected less than 25 days after the first yellow fever vaccination. The receptors were gathered from a man aged 18 to 30 who received the YFV17D yellow fever vaccine.

This clonotype was seen only a few times. CDR3 nucleotides: TGTGCCAGCGGGGCGGGACTAGCGGGTCCCGGGGAGCTGTTTTTT. Protein product: CASGAGLAGPGELFF. The chain carries TRBV6-1 and TRBJ2-2; 12 nucleotides line up with TRBD2. The V and J ends lost 8 bases and 6 bases, in that order; junction bases with no gene match: 7. Germline V gene lookup returns CDR1 MNHNS and CDR2 SASEGT. This CDR3 has 15 residues.

This clonotype was picked up a small number of times. Mismatch with germline at one junction end may stem from a read error. CDR3 loop: CASSKAPRSSYEQYF. CDR3 DNA: TGTGCCAGCAGTAAAGCCCCCAGGAGCTCCTACGAGCAGTACTTC. The chain employs TRBV6-1 and TRBJ2-7; D is ambiguous. The germline gives CDR1 MNHNS, CDR2 SASEGT. The CDR3 spans 15 residues.

This clonotype was detected only a few times. The chain has TRBV5-1 and TRBJ2-3, with TRBD2 matching 13 bases. V was pared by 0 bases and J by 3 bases, with 4 bases of the junction left unmatched. The CDR3 runs to 17 residues. CDR1 and CDR2 from the germline V gene are SGHRS and YFSETQ. The CDR3 loop is CASSLAGTSGITDTQYF. The CDR3 DNA is TGCGCCAGCAGCTTGGCCGGGACTAGCGGGATAACAGATACGCAGTATTTT.

V usage is TRBV5-1 and J usage is TRBJ1-2; possible D gene TRBD1, 5 bases. The CDR3 runs 13 residues. Germline CDR1 SGHRS, CDR2 YFSETQ. V dropped 2 bases and J dropped 6 bases, with 11 bases sitting between them. CDR3 in DNA: TGCGCCAGCAGCTTTCCGGGGACGAATGGCTACACCTTC. Translating it yields CASSFPGTNGYTF.

This chain connects TRBV4-2 to TRBJ2-3; the D call may be TRBD1 or TRBD2 (5 bases each). The CDR3 totals 16 residues. Per germline, CDR1 LGHNA and CDR2 YNFKEQ. V lost 0 bases to trimming and J lost 1 base, with 11 bases between them. CDR3 protein: CASSQDRGPGTDTQYF. CDR3 DNA sequence: TGTGCCAGCAGCCAAGATCGGGGCCCGGGCACAGATACGCAGTATTTT.

This chain links TRBV12-3 or TRBV12-4 with TRBJ2-7; 7 positions match TRBD1. The CDR3 totals 13 residues. With 1 base clipped from V and 5 bases from J, the junction kept 2 bases outside the gene matches. The CDR3 region is CASSLGQGHEQYF. CDR3 DNA: TGTGCCAGCAGTTTAGGACAGGGCCACGAGCAGTACTTC.

V and J are TRBV7-9 and TRBJ1-5; no clear D. Germline V gene sequence: CDR1 SEHNR, CDR2 FQNEAQ (reference sequence). Trimming cost V 5 bases and J 7 bases, with 9 bases left between them. This CDR3 has 12 residues. The CDR3 region is CASSTPRQPQHF. The CDR3 DNA follows: TGTGCCAGCAGCACCCCCAGACAGCCCCAGCATTTT.

V gene TRBV5-1 combines with J gene TRBJ2-2; a weak D match, TRBD1 (7 bases). CDR3 length: 15 amino acids. Per the germline V gene, CDR1 is SGHRS and CDR2 is YFSETQ. The V end was cut by 7 bases, the J end by 3 bases, with 16 bases between. Here the CDR3 reads CASLEGADDTGELFF. The CDR3, as DNA: TGCGCCAGCCTGGAGGGGGCGGATGACACCGGGGAGCTGTTTTTT.

This clonotype has a handful of counts. This chain links TRBV4-1 with TRBJ2-1, with D possibly called TRBD1 or TRBD2 (5 bases each). V shed 6 bases and J shed 6 bases, with 15 bases lying between them. Germline assignment: CDR1 MGHRA and CDR2 YSYEKL. The CDR3 contains 14 residues. The CDR3 reads CASSFLGPLNEQFF. CDR3 coding DNA: TGCGCCAGCAGTTTCCTGGGACCGCTCAATGAGCAGTTCTTC.